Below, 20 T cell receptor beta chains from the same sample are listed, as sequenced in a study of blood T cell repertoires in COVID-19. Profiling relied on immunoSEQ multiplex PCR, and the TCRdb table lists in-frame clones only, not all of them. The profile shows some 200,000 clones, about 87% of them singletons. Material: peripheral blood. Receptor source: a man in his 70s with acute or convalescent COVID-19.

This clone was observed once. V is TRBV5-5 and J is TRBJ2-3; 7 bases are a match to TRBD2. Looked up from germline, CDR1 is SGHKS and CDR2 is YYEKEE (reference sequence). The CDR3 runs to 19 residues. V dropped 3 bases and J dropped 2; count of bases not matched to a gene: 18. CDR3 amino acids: CASSSGWLGAGRPTDTQYF. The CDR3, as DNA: TGTGCCAGCAGCTCCGGTTGGTTAGGTGCCGGGAGGCCCACAGATACGCAGTATTTT.

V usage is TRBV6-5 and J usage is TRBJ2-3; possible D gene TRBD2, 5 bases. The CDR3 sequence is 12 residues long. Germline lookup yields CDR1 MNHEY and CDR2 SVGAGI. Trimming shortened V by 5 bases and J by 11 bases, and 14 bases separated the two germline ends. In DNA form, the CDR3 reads TGTGCCAGCAGTCCGGGCCGAGGGCGGCAGTATTTT. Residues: CASSPGRGRQYF.

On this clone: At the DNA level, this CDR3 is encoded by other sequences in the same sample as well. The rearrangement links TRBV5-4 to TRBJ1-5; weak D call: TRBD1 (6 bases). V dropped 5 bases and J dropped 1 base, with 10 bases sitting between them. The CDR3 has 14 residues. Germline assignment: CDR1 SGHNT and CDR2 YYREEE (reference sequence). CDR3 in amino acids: CASSLQGSNQPQHF. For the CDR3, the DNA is TGTGCCAGCAGTTTACAGGGAAGCAATCAGCCCCAGCATTTT.

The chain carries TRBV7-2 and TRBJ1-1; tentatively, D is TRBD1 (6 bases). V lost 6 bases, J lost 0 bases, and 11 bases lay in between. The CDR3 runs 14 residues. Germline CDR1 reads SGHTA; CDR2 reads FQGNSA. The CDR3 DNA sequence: TGTGCCAGCAGAGGGGGACCGATGAACACTGAAGCTTTCTTT. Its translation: CASRGGPMNTEAFF.

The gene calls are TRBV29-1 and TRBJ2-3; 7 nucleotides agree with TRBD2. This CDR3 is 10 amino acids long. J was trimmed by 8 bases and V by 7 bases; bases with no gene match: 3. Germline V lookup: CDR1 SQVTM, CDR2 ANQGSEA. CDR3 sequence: CSGGGGTQYF. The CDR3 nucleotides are TGCAGCGGCGGCGGGGGTACGCAGTATTTT.

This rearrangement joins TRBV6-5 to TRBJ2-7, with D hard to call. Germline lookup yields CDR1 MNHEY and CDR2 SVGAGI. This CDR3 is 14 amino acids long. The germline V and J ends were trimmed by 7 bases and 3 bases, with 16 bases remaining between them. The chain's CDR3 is CASMSFPQDYEQYF. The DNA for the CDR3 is TGTGCCAGCATGTCGTTTCCCCAGGACTACGAGCAGTACTTC.

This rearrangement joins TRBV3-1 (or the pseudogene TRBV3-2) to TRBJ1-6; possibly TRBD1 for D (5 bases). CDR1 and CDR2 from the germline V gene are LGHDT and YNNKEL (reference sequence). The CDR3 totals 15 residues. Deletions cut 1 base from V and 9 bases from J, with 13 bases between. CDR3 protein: CASSQGGRVASPLHF. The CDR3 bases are TGTGCCAGCAGCCAAGGAGGCAGGGTGGCTTCACCCCTCCACTTT.

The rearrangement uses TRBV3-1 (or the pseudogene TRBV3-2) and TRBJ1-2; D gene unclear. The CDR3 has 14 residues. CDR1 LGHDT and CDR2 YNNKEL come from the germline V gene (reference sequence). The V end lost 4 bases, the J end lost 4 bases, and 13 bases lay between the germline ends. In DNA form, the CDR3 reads TGTGCCAGCAGCCCATCCGGTACGCTCTATGGCTACACCTTC. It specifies CASSPSGTLYGYTF.

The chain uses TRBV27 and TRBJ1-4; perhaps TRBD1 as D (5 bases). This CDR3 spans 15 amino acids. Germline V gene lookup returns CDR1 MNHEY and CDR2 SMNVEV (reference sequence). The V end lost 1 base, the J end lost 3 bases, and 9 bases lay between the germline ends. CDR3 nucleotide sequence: TGTGCCAGCAGTTTATGGGGGGATCCTAATGAAAAACTGTTTTTT. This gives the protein CASSLWGDPNEKLFF.

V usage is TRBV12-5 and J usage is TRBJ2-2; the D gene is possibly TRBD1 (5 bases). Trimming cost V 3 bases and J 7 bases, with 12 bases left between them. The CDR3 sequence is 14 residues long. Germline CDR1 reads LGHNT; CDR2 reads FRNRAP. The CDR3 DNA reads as TGTGCTAGTGGTTTTGGCAGGGCGGTCGGGGAGCTGTTTTTT. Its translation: CASGFGRAVGELFF.

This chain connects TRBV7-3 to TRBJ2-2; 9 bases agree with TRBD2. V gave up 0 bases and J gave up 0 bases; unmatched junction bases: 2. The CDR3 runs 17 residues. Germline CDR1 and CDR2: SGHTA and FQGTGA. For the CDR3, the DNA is TGTGCCAGCAGCTTAACGGCTAGCGGGACGAACACCGGGGAGCTGTTTTTT. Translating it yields CASSLTASGTNTGELFF.

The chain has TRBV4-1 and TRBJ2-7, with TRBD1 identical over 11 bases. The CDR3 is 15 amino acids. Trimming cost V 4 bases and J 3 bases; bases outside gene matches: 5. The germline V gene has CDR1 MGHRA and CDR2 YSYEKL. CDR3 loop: CASSPEGQGDYEQYF. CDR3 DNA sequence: TGCGCCAGCAGCCCAGAGGGACAGGGGGACTACGAGCAGTACTTC.

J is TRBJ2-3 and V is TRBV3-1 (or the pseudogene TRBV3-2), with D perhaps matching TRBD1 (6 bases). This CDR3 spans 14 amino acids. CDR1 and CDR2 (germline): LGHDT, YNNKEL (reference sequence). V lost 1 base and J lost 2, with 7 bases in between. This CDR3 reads CASSQAGHTDTQYF. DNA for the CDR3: TGTGCCAGCAGCCAAGCGGGACACACAGATACGCAGTATTTT.

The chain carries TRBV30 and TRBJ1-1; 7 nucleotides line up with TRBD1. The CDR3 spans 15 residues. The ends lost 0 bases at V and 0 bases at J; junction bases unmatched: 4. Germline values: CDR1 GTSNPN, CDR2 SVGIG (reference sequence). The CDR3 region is CAWSVLGTVNTEAFF. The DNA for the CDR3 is TGTGCCTGGAGTGTACTCGGGACAGTGAACACTGAAGCTTTCTTT.

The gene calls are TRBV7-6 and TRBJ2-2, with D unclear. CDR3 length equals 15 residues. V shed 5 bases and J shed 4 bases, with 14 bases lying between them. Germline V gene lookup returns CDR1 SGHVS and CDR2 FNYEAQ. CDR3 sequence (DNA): TGTGCCAGCAGCCGAACCGGAGTCGGCACCGGGGAGCTGTTTTTT. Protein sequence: CASSRTGVGTGELFF.

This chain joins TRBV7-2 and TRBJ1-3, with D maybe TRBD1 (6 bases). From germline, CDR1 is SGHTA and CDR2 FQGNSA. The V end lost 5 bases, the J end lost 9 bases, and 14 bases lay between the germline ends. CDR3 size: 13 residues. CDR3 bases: TGTGCCAGCAGCAGGGACAATGGAGGCACCATATATTTT. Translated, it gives CASSRDNGGTIYF.

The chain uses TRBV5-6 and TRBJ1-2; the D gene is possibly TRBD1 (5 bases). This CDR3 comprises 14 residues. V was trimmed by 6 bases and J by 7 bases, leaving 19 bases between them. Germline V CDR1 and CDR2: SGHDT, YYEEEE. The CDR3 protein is CASTLELGRGGYTF. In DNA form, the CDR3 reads TGTGCCAGCACCCTGGAGCTGGGAAGGGGTGGCTACACCTTC.

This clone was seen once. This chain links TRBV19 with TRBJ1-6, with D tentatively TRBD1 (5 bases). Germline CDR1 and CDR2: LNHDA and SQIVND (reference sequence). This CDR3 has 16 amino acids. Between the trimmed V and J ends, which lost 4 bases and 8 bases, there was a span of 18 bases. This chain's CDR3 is CASSTSAGRLDSPLHF. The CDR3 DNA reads TGTGCCAGTAGTACCTCTGCGGGGCGCCTTGATTCACCCCTCCACTTT. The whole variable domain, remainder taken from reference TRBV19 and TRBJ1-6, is DGGITQSPKYLFRKEGQNVTLSCEQNLNHDAMYWYRQDPGQGLRLIYYSQIVNDFQKGDIAEGYSVSREKKESFPLTVTSAQKNPTAFYLCASSTSAGRLDSPLHFGNGTRLTVT.

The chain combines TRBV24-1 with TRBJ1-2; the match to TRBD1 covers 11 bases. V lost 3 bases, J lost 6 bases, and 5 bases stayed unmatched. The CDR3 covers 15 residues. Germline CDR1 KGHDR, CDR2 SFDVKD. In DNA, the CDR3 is TGTGCCACCAGTGATCCGGGACAGGGGGTAAATGGCTACACCTTC. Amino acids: CATSDPGQGVNGYTF.

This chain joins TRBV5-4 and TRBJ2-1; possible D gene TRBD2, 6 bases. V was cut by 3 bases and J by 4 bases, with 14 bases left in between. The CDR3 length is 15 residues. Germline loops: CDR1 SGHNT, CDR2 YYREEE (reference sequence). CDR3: CASSYAGSTYNEQFF. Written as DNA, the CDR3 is TGTGCCAGCAGCTACGCGGGAAGTACATACAATGAGCAGTTCTTC.